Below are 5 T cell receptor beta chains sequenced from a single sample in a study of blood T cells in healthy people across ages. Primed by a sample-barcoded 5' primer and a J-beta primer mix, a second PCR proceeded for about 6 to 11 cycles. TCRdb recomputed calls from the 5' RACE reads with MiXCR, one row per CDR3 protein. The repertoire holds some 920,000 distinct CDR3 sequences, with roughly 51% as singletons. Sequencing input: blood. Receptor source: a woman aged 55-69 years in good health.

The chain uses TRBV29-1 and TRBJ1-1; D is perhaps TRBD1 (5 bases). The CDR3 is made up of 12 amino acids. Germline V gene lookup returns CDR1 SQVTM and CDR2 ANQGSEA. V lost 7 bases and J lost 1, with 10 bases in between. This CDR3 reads CSATVKNTEAFF. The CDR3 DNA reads TGCAGCGCGACAGTTAAGAACACTGAAGCTTTCTTT. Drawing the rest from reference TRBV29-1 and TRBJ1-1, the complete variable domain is SAVISQKPSRDICQRGTSLTIQCQVDSQVTMMFWYRQQPGQSLTLIATANQGSEATYESGFVIDKFPISRPNLTFSTLTVSNMSPEDSSIYLCSATVKNTEAFFGQGTRLTVV.

In DNA form, the CDR3 reads TGTGCCAGCAGTTTCATCGGACGGGATTACTCTGGAAACACCATATATTTT. This translates into CASSFIGRDYSGNTIYF. This chain connects TRBV7-9 to TRBJ1-3; D is uncertain. CDR1 is SEHNR and CDR2 is FQNEAQ in the germline V gene (reference sequence). There are 17 residues in the CDR3. Trimming stripped 6 bases from V and 0 bases from J, with 18 bases between.

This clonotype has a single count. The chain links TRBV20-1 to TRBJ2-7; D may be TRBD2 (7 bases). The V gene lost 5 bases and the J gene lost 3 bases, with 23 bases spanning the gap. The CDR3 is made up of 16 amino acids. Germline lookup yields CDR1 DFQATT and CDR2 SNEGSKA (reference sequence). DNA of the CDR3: TGCAGTGCTTCTACCGCCACTGGACTAGGGGGCTACGAGCAGTACTTC. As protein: CSASTATGLGGYEQYF.

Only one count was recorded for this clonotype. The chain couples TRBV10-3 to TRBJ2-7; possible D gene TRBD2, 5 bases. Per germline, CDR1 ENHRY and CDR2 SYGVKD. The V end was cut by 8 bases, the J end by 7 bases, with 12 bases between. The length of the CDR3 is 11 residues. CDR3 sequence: CAISPGNEQYF. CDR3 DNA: TGTGCCATCTCCCCCGGGAATGAGCAGTACTTC.

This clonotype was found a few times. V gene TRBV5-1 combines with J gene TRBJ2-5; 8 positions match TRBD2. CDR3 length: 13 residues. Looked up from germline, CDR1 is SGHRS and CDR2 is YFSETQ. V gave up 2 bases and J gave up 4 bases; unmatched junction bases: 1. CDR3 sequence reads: CASSFGRVETQYF. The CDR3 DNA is TGCGCCAGCAGCTTCGGGAGGGTAGAGACCCAGTACTTC.